This T cell receptor beta chain is drawn from a study of blood T cell repertoires in COVID-19. In the study overall: Cohort 3 donors counted as recovered after two negative PCRs, clearance, or resolved symptoms. Spain, Italy and the United States supplied samples that represented acute and convalescent COVID-19.

Per germline, CDR1 SGHRS and CDR2 YFSETQ. The CDR3 sequence is 15 residues long. V dropped 2 bases and J dropped 3 bases, with 15 bases sitting between them. Participant-given clinical history determined each cohort assignment. The repertoire was sequenced with immunoSEQ multiplex PCR; TCRdb's copy has only in-frame clones and lacks some. The sample holds 210,000 or so clones, 70% to 90% seen once. The chain is built from TRBV5-1 and TRBJ2-7, with D tentatively TRBD1 (7 bases). Material for sequencing was PBMCs or T cells enriched from blood (not recorded which). The source of this sequence is a woman in her fifties or sixties in a cohort exposed to, infected with or recovered from COVID-19 (not recorded which). CDR3 loop: CASSLRTGEDYEQYF. CDR3 DNA: TGCGCCAGCAGCTTAAGAACAGGGGAGGACTACGAGCAGTACTTC.